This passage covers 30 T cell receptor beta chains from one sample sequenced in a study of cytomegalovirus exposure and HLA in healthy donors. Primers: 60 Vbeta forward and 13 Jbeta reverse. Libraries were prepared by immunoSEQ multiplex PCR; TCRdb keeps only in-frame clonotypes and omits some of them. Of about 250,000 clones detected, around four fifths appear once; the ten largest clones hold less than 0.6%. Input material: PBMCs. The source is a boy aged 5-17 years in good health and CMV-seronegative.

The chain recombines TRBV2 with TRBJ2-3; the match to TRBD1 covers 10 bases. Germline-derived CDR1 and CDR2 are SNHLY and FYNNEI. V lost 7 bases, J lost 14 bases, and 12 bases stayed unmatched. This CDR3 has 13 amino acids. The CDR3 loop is CASTTKGTGDRYF. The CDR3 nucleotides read TGTGCCAGCACGACAAAGGGGACAGGGGATCGGTATTTT. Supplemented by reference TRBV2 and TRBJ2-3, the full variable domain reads EPEVTQTPSHQVTQMGQEVILRCVPISNHLYFYWYRQILGQKVEFLVSFYNNEISEKSEIFDDQFSVERPDGSNFTLKIRSTKLEDSAMYFCASTTKGTGDRYFGPGTRLTVL.

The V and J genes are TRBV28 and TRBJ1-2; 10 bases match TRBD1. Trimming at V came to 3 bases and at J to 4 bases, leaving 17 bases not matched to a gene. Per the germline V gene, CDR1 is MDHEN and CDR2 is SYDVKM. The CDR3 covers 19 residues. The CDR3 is CASSFVGWTGGAVPYGYTF. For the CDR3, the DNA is TGTGCCAGCAGTTTTGTAGGTTGGACAGGGGGTGCGGTGCCCTATGGCTACACCTTC.

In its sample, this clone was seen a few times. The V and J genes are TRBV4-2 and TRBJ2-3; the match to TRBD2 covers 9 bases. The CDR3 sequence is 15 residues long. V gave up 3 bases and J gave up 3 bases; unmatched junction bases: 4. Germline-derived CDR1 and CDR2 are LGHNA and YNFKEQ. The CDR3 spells CASSQTSGRTDTQYF. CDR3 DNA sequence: TGTGCCAGCAGCCAGACTAGCGGACGGACAGATACGCAGTATTTT.

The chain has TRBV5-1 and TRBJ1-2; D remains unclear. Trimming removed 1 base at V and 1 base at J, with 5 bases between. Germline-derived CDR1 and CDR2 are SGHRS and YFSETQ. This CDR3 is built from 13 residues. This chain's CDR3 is CASSLTINYGYTF. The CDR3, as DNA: TGCGCCAGCAGCTTGACAATTAACTATGGCTACACCTTC.

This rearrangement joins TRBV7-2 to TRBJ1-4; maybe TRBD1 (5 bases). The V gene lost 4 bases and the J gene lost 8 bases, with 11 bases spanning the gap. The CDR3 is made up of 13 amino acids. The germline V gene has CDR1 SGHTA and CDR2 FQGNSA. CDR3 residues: CASSSRTSEKLFF. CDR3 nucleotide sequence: TGTGCCAGCAGCTCCCGGACATCCGAAAAACTGTTTTTT.

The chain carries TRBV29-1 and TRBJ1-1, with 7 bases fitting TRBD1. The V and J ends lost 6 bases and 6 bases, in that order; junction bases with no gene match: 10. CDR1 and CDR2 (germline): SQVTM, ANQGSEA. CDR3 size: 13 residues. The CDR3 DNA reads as TGCAGCGTACTGGGACAGAGGGAATCTGAAGCTTTCTTT. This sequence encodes CSVLGQRESEAFF. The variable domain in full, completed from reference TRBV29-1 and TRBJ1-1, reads SAVISQKPSRDICQRGTSLTIQCQVDSQVTMMFWYRQQPGQSLTLIATANQGSEATYESGFVIDKFPISRPNLTFSTLTVSNMSPEDSSIYLCSVLGQRESEAFFGQGTRLTVV.

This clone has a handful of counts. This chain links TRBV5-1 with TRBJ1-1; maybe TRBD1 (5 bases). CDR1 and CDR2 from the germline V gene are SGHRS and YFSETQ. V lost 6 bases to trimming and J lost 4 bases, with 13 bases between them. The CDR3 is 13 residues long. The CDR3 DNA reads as TGCGCCAGCACCCAGGTGGGGGGCACTGAAGCTTTCTTT. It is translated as CASTQVGGTEAFF.

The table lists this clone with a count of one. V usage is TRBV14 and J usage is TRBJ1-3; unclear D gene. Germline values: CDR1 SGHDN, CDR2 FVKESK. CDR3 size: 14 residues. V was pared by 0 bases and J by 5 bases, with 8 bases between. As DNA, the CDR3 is TGTGCCAGCAGCCAAGATGGAGCGAGAAACACCATATATTTT. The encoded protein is CASSQDGARNTIYF.

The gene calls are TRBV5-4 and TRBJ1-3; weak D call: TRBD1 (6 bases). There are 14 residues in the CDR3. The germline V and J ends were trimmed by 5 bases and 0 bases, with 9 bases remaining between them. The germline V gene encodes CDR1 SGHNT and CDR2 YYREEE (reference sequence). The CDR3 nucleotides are TGTGCCAGCAGAGGGGGTACCTCTGGAAACACCATATATTTT. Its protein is CASRGGTSGNTIYF.

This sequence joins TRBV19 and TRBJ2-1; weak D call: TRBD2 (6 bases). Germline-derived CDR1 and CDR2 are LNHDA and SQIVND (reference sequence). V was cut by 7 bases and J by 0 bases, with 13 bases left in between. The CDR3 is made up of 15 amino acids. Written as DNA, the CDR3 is TGTGCCAGTAATCCCGGGCGGGACTCCTACAATGAGCAGTTCTTC. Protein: CASNPGRDSYNEQFF. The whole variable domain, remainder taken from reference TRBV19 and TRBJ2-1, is DGGITQSPKYLFRKEGQNVTLSCEQNLNHDAMYWYRQDPGQGLRLIYYSQIVNDFQKGDIAEGYSVSREKKESFPLTVTSAQKNPTAFYLCASNPGRDSYNEQFFGPGTRLTVL.

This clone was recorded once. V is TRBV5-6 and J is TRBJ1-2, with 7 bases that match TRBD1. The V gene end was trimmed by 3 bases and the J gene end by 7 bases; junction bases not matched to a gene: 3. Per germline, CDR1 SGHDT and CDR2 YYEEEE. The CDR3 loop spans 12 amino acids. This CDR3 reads CASSSWTGGYTF. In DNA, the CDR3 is TGTGCCAGCAGCTCTTGGACAGGTGGCTACACCTTC.

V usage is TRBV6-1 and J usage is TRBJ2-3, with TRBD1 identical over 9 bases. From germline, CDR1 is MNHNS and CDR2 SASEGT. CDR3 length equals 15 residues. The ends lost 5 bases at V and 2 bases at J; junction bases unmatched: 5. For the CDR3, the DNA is TGTGCCAGCAGTACCCGGGACAGGGACACAGATACGCAGTATTTT. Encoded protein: CASSTRDRDTDTQYF.

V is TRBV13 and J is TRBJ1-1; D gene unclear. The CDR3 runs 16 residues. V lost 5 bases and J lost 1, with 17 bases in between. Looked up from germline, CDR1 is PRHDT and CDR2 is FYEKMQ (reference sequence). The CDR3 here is CASSNPRGEGNTEAFF. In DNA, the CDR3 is TGTGCCAGCAGCAACCCCCGGGGTGAGGGGAACACTGAAGCTTTCTTT.

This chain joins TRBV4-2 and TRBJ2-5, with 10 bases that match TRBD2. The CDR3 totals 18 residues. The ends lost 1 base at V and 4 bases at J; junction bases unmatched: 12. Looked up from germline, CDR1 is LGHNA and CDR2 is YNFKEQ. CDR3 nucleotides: TGTGCCAGCAGCCAAGCCTCCCTACTAGCGGGGACCCCAGAGACCCAGTACTTC. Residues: CASSQASLLAGTPETQYF.

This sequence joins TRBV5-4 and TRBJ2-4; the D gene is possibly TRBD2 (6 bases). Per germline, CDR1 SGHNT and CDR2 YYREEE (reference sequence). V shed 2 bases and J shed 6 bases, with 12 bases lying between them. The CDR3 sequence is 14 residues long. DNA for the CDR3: TGTGCCAGCAGCTTCCATAGCGGCTCAAACATTCAGTACTTC. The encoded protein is CASSFHSGSNIQYF.

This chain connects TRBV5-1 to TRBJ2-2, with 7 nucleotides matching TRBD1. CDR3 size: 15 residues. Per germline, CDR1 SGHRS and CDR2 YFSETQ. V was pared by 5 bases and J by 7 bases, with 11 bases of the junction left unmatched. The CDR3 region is CASRPRIGGGGELFF. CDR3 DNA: TGCGCCAGCAGACCTAGGATAGGGGGCGGCGGGGAGCTGTTTTTT. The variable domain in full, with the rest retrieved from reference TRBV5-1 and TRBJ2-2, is KAGVTQTPRYLIKTRGQQVTLSCSPISGHRSVSWYQQTPGQGLQFLFEYFSETQRNKGNFPGRFSGRQFSNSRSEMNVSTLELGDSALYLCASRPRIGGGGELFFGEGSRLTVL.

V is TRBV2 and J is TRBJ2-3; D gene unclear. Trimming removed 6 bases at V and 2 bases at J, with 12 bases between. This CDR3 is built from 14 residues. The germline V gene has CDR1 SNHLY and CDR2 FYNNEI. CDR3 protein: CASRSGGDTDTQYF. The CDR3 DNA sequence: TGTGCCAGCAGGTCCGGCGGTGACACAGATACGCAGTATTTT.

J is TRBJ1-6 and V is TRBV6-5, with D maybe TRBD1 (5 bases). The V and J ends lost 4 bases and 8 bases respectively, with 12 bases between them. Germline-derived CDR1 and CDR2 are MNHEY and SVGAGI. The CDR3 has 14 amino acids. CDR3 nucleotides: TGTGCCAGCAGTTCCGACGGGGGGGATTCACCCCTCCACTTT. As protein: CASSSDGGDSPLHF.

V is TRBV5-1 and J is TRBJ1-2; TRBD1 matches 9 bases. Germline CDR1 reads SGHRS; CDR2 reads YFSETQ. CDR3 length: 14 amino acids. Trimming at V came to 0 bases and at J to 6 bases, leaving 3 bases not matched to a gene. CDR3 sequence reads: CASSLEWTGDGYTF. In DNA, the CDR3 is TGCGCCAGCAGCTTGGAATGGACAGGGGATGGCTACACCTTC. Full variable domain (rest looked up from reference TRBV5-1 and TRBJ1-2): KAGVTQTPRYLIKTRGQQVTLSCSPISGHRSVSWYQQTPGQGLQFLFEYFSETQRNKGNFPGRFSGRQFSNSRSEMNVSTLELGDSALYLCASSLEWTGDGYTFGSGTRLTVV.

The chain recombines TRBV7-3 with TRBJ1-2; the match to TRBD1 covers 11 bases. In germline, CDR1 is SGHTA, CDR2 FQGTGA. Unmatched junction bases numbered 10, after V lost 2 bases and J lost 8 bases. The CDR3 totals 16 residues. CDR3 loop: CASSLAPGQGARGYTF. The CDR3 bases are TGTGCCAGCAGCTTAGCCCCTGGACAGGGGGCGAGGGGCTACACCTTC.

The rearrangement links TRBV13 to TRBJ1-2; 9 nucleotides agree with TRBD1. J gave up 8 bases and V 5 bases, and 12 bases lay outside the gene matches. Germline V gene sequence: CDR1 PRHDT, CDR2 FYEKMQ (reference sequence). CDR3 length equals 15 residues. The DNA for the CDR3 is TGTGCCAGCAGCCTCCGGGACAGGGCATCGGGAGGCTACACCTTC. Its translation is CASSLRDRASGGYTF. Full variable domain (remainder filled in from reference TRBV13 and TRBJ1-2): AAGVIQSPRHLIKEKRETATLKCYPIPRHDTVYWYQQGPGQDPQFLISFYEKMQSDKGSIPDRFSAQQFSDYHSELNMSSLELGDSALYFCASSLRDRASGGYTFGSGTRLTVV.

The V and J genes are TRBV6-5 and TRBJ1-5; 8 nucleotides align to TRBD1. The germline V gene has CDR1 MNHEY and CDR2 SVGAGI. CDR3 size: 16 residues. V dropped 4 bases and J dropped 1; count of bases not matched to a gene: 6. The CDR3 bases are TGTGCCAGCAGTTTGACAGGGGCCTTCAGCAATCAGCCCCAGCATTTT. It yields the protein CASSLTGAFSNQPQHF.

CDR3 amino acids: CSVAQVSYEQYF. CDR3 DNA sequence: TGCAGCGTTGCCCAGGTATCCTACGAGCAGTACTTC. This chain uses TRBV29-1 with TRBJ2-7; D gene unclear. Looked up from germline, CDR1 is SQVTM and CDR2 is ANQGSEA. V lost 4 bases to trimming and J lost 1 base, with 8 bases between them. This CDR3 contains 12 residues.

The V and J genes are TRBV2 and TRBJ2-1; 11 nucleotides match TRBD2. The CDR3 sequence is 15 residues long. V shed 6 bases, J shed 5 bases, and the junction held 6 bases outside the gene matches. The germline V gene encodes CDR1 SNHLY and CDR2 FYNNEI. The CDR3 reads CASRLAGAYHNEQFF. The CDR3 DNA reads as TGTGCCAGCAGACTAGCGGGGGCCTACCACAATGAGCAGTTCTTC. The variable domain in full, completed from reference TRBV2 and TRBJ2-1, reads EPEVTQTPSHQVTQMGQEVILRCVPISNHLYFYWYRQILGQKVEFLVSFYNNEISEKSEIFDDQFSVERPDGSNFTLKIRSTKLEDSAMYFCASRLAGAYHNEQFFGPGTRLTVL.

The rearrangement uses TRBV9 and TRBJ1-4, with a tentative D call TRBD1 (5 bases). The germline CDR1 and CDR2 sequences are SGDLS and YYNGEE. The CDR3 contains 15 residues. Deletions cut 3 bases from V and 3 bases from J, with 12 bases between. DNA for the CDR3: TGTGCCAGCAGCGACGGAGGGGCCTCTAATGAAAAACTGTTTTTT. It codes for CASSDGGASNEKLFF.

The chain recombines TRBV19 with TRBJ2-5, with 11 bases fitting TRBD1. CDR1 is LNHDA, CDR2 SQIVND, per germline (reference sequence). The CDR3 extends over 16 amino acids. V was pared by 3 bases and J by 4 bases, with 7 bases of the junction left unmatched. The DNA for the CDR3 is TGTGCCAGTAGTATGGGGACAGGGGGAATACTAGAGACCCAGTACTTC. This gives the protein CASSMGTGGILETQYF.

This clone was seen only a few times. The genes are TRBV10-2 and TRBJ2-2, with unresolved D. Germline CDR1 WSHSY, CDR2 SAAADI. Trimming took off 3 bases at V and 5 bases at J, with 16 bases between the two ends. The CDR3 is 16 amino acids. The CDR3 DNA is TGCGCCAGCAGTGATAGCAAGGTATTTCGGACCGGGGAGCTGTTTTTT. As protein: CASSDSKVFRTGELFF.

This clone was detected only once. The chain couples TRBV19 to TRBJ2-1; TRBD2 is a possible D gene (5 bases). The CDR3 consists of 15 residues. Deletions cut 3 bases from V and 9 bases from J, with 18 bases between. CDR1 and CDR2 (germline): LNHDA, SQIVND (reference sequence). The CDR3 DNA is TGTGCCAGTAGTATCGAAGGACTCCGTTTACCTGAGCAGTTCTTC. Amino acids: CASSIEGLRLPEQFF.

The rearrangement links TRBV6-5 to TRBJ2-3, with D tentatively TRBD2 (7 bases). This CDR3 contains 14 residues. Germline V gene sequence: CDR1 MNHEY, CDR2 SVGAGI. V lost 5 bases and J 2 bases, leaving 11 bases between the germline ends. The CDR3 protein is CASSGGAATDTQYF. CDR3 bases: TGTGCCAGCAGTGGGGGGGCAGCCACAGATACGCAGTATTTT.

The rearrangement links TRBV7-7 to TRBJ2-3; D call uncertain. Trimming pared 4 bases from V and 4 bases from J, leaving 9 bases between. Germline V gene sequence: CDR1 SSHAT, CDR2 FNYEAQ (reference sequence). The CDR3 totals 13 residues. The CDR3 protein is CASSSQIADTQYF. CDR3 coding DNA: TGTGCCAGCAGCTCCCAGATCGCAGATACGCAGTATTTT.